The 5 T cell receptor beta chains below were found in one sample sequenced in a study of blood T cell repertoires in COVID-19. TCRdb's table, derived via immunoSEQ multiplex PCR, lists solely in-frame clones and lacks some. Of some 93,000 clones listed, about 80% were seen once; the top ten hold around 9.3%. Input material: peripheral blood. These TCRs come from a man aged 65 to 79 with acute or convalescent COVID-19.

The chain recombines TRBV3-1 (or the pseudogene TRBV3-2) with TRBJ2-3; 10 nucleotides line up with TRBD1. V was pared by 0 bases and J by 4 bases, with 28 bases of the junction left unmatched. CDR1 is LGHDT and CDR2 is YNNKEL in the germline V gene (reference sequence). The CDR3 covers 24 residues. This CDR3 reads CASSQDYPRHRDRGFETRPDTQYF. Written as DNA, the CDR3 is TGTGCCAGCAGCCAAGATTATCCCCGACACCGGGACAGGGGATTCGAAACCAGACCAGATACGCAGTATTTT.

The chain joins TRBV6-4 to TRBJ1-2; 7 bases fit TRBD1. The CDR3 length is 15 residues. Germline V gives CDR1 MRHNA, CDR2 SNTAGT. V was pared by 0 bases and J by 2 bases, with 3 bases of the junction left unmatched. The CDR3 coding sequence is TGTGCCAGCAGTGACTCCTCAGGGGGAAACTATGGCTACACCTTC. This translates into CASSDSSGGNYGYTF.

The rearrangement links TRBV7-3 to TRBJ2-3; D uncertain. V lost 0 bases, J lost 6 bases, and 7 bases lay in between. Germline assignment: CDR1 SGHTA and CDR2 FQGTGA. The CDR3 extends over 13 amino acids. The CDR3 region is CASSLTLSDTQYF. The DNA for the CDR3 is TGTGCCAGCAGCTTAACGTTGAGTGATACGCAGTATTTT.

The rearrangement uses TRBV2 and TRBJ1-2; 8 bases are shared with TRBD1. J was trimmed by 8 bases and V by 5 bases; bases with no gene match: 7. Germline assignment: CDR1 SNHLY and CDR2 FYNNEI. The CDR3 has 13 residues. The CDR3 region is CASSQQGARGYTF. CDR3 nucleotide sequence: TGTGCCAGCAGTCAGCAGGGGGCGCGGGGCTACACCTTC.

The chain carries TRBV14 and TRBJ1-6; D remains unclear. The CDR3 runs to 14 residues. The germline V gene encodes CDR1 SGHDN and CDR2 FVKESK. V was shortened by 2 bases and J by 8 bases, with 10 bases between the two germline ends. The chain's CDR3 is CASSQTRGYSPLHF. The DNA of the CDR3 is TGTGCCAGCAGCCAAACCCGGGGTTATTCACCCCTCCACTTT.